Listed here are 14 T cell receptor beta chains from one sample, sequenced in a study of blood T cells in healthy people across ages. Alongside a J-beta primer mix, a sample-barcoded 5' primer served in a second PCR lasting about 6 to 11 cycles. Each CDR3 protein gets one entry after TCRdb re-called the 5' RACE reads with MiXCR. The sample has roughly 830,000 distinct CDR3 sequences, 55% to 65% seen once. Sample: blood. Receptors were obtained from a man aged 25-45 years in good health.

Comment on this clonotype: At one of its ends the junction is not consistent with the germline gene, which may arise from a read error. The J gene is TRBJ2-1, the V gene TRBV7-2; D is possibly TRBD2 (6 bases). This CDR3 has 14 amino acids. Germline CDR1 reads SGHTA; CDR2 reads FQGNSA. The CDR3 protein is CVSSLEAGYNEQFF. The CDR3, as DNA: TGTGTCAGCAGCTTAGAGGCGGGGTACAATGAGCAGTTCTTC.

This clonotype has only one observation. The chain links TRBV11-2 to TRBJ2-5, with D unclear. The CDR3 contains 11 residues. Germline CDR1 reads SGHAT; CDR2 reads FQNNGV. V was trimmed by 5 bases and J by 7 bases, leaving 8 bases between them. The DNA for the CDR3 is TGTGCCAGCAGCCTTTGGGCGACCCAGTACTTC. This codes for CASSLWATQYF.

The CDR3 DNA sequence: TGTGCCAGCAGTGTCCGTGAGAGCACAGATACGCAGTATTTT. Residues: CASSVRESTDTQYF. The J gene is TRBJ2-3, the V gene TRBV27; D ambiguous. The V gene's germline CDR1 is MNHEY and CDR2 SMNVEV (reference sequence). V was trimmed by 5 bases and J by 0 bases, leaving 9 bases between them. This CDR3 has 14 amino acids.

The chain joins TRBV7-2 to TRBJ2-1, with TRBD2 identical over 10 bases. Losses at the gene ends were 4 bases for V and 11 bases for J; bases not matched to a gene: 8. The CDR3 spans 14 residues. The V gene's germline CDR1 is SGHTA and CDR2 FQGNSA. As DNA, the CDR3 is TGTGCCAGCAGCTCTGACAGCGGGGGGGAAAAGCAGTTCTTC. Its protein is CASSSDSGGEKQFF. Based on the CDR3 plus reference TRBV7-2 and TRBJ2-1, the full variable domain is GAGVSQSPSNKVTEKGKDVELRCDPISGHTALYWYRQSLGQGLEFLIYFQGNSAPDKSGLPSDRFSAERTGGSVSTLTIQRTQQEDSAVYLCASSSDSGGEKQFFGPGTRLTVL.

This sequence joins TRBV11-2 and TRBJ2-1, with D hard to call. V dropped 4 bases and J dropped 5 bases, with 18 bases sitting between them. This CDR3 has 16 amino acids. CDR1 SGHAT and CDR2 FQNNGV come from the germline V gene. CDR3 in DNA: TGTGCCAGCAGCTCGAATAGGGAAAGCGTCAACAATGAGCAGTTCTTC. Translating it yields CASSSNRESVNNEQFF.

This chain links TRBV3-1 with TRBJ1-1; D ambiguous. Germline assignment: CDR1 LGHDT and CDR2 YNNKEL (reference sequence). The length of the CDR3 is 13 residues. The V end was cut by 4 bases, the J end by 8 bases, with 14 bases between. CDR3 bases: TGTGCCAGCAGCCCCGACTGGGCTCCCGAAGCTTTCTTT. Translation gives CASSPDWAPEAFF.

At least ten counts were recorded for this clonotype. The rearrangement joins TRBV20-1 to TRBJ2-7; D could derive from TRBD1 or TRBD2 (5 bases each). From germline, CDR1 is DFQATT and CDR2 SNEGSKA (reference sequence). The V and J ends lost 5 bases and 2 bases respectively, with 13 bases between them. The CDR3 is 13 amino acids. CDR3 in DNA: TGCAGTGCTGGGAGAGGGACGACCTACGAGCAGTACTTC. This gives the protein CSAGRGTTYEQYF.

The genes are TRBV30 and TRBJ2-4; 8 bases line up with TRBD1. The J call may be faulty, since TRBJ2-7 better matches the DNA end. The CDR3 runs to 12 residues. Germline V gives CDR1 GTSNPN, CDR2 SVGIG (reference sequence). The CDR3 protein is CAWSLTGDEQYF. In nucleotides, the CDR3 is TGTGCCTGGAGTCTGACAGGGGACGAGCAGTACTTC.

This rearrangement joins TRBV7-2 to TRBJ2-7, with 8 bases aligning to TRBD2. This CDR3 is built from 16 residues. The germline CDR1 and CDR2 sequences are SGHTA and FQGNSA. V gave up 1 base and J gave up 7 bases; unmatched junction bases: 12. CDR3 sequence (DNA): TGTGCCAGCAGCTTAGGAGGCGGGGGGCCAGCTGGAGAGCAGTACTTC. Amino acids: CASSLGGGGPAGEQYF.

The chain carries TRBV27 and TRBJ2-7; TRBD2 might be the D (6 bases). The J call is in doubt because the DNA end fits TRBJ2-5 better. This CDR3 is 14 amino acids long. CDR1 MNHEY and CDR2 SMNVEV come from the germline V gene (reference sequence). Here the CDR3 DNA reads TGTGCCAGCAGTCCGATCCCGGGGGAGGTGACCCAGTACTTC. Translated, it gives CASSPIPGEVTQYF.

This chain connects TRBV20-1 to TRBJ2-7, with TRBD1 matching over 7 bases. CDR1 and CDR2 (germline): DFQATT, SNEGSKA (reference sequence). Losses at the gene ends were 3 bases for V and 3 bases for J; bases not matched to a gene: 8. The CDR3 totals 14 residues. The CDR3 DNA is TGCAGTGCTAGGGGCCGGGACAGCGGCTACGAGCAGTACTTC. Protein sequence: CSARGRDSGYEQYF.

The chain combines TRBV27 with TRBJ1-6; unclear D gene. CDR1 and CDR2 (germline): MNHEY, SMNVEV (reference sequence). Trimming removed 0 bases from V and 6 bases from J, with 6 bases in between. The CDR3 length is 14 residues. In DNA form, the CDR3 reads TGTGCCAGCAGTTTATCAACTGGTAATTCACCCCTCCACTTT. It codes for CASSLSTGNSPLHF.

The chain has TRBV28 and TRBJ2-5; D is unclear. Germline CDR1 and CDR2: MDHEN and SYDVKM. This CDR3 spans 12 amino acids. The germline V and J ends were trimmed by 3 bases and 5 bases, with 7 bases remaining between them. CDR3 nucleotides: TGTGCCAGCAGTTTTGGTAGCGAGACCCAGTACTTC. It codes for CASSFGSETQYF.

This rearrangement joins TRBV3-1 to TRBJ2-7; the D gene is possibly TRBD1 (6 bases). Trimming shortened V by 3 bases and J by 2 bases, and 11 bases separated the two germline ends. The germline CDR1 and CDR2 sequences are LGHDT and YNNKEL (reference sequence). The CDR3 is made up of 14 amino acids. CDR3 residues: CASSQDSYTYEQYF. The CDR3 region has the DNA TGTGCCAGCAGCCAGGACAGCTACACCTACGAGCAGTACTTC.